The clone carrying this T cell receptor beta chain showed up just a few times. Its antigen is undetermined. These data belong to a study of cytomegalovirus exposure and HLA in healthy donors. Use of 60 Vbeta and 13 Jbeta primers characterized the PCR. The protocol was immunoSEQ multiplex PCR, while the TCRdb copy is restricted to in-frame clones and leaves out a portion. The sample has roughly 97,000 clones, approximately 70% seen once. Trimming cost V 5 bases and J 5 bases, with 19 bases left between them. CDR1 and CDR2 from the germline V gene are SGHVS and FNYEAQ. This CDR3 is built from 17 residues. Study observations and caveats: TRBV6-2, TRBV6-3 and other indistinguishable V segments were excluded. What a later analysis showed was that several of the most significant clusters appeared linked to common viral pathogens.

The chain uses TRBV7-6 and TRBJ1-6; TRBD1 might be the D (5 bases). The receptor was isolated from a man in his forties in good health and CMV-seronegative. The sequenced sample consisted of PBMCs. The CDR3 loop is CASSPGAGGMDNSPLHF. The CDR3 DNA is TGTGCCAGCAGCCCCGGGGCGGGGGGAATGGATAATTCACCCCTCCACTTT.